This T cell receptor (beta chain) came from a study of long-term antiretroviral therapy in people with HIV (dated by TCRdb to between 2020 and 2023). About the investigation overall: The earliest samples were collected about a decade before the 2015 WHO recommendation for immediate ART, when ART was typically delayed until CD4 counts fell. This retrospective serial study examined whether starting ART and sustained HIV suppression were associated with changes in the composition and diversity of the TRB repertoire in peripheral blood. A total of 150 to 200 cryopreserved PBMC samples came from a few dozen adults with confirmed HIV infection and were collected serially over a mean of roughly 6 years (range 1-12). Of the 30 participants with HIV, ten to eleven were female. No cross-contamination during QIAcube processing turned up in test extractions that ran a monoclonal T-cell line alongside some 34 polyclonal samples. What the authors observed across the whole study: Inferences about post-ART repertoire changes are limited because no data were available on ART adherence, viral resistance or therapy changes. Compared with controls, HIV repertoires had narrower CDR3 length ranges, and the network structure pointed to an antigen-experienced repertoire that shifted only slightly toward naive after ART. Because pre-ART samples had limited cell numbers, unsorted PBMC were profiled rather than sorted CD4+ and CD8+ T cells. Because PBMC availability was limited, only the TCR beta chain was sequenced, with no alpha chain pairing. The samples span the years 2004 to 2017, and the ART regimens used at that time may not be as effective as current regimens. A significant increase in TRB diversity was found to be associated with ART initiation, although TRB diversity was observed to remain significantly below that of transplant donor controls even after long-term ART. At every time point, the repertoire was dominated by expanded TRB clones first identified before ART initiation, although this dominance fluctuated and, in many PLHIV, declined after ART.

Sequencing of the TRB variable region was done with the immunoSEQ hsTCRB v3.0 assay at survey level resolution. A depth of roughly 40,000-55,000 T-cell genomes per sample was targeted for TRB sequencing. TRB libraries were pooled and sequenced on an Illumina MiSeq using a v3 150-cycle kit. In the authors' own workflow: Repertoire analysis was performed in R inside a reproducible Nextflow workflow that covered QC, data transformation and analysis. LymphoSeq2, an R package for exploring AIRR-Seq data, was used to implement custom analyses. After excluding a handful of samples that yielded fewer than 5000 total TRB sequences, some 190 HIV repertoires remained for analysis. Among the roughly 180 retained HIV repertoires, about 57 were collected before ART initiation and around 130 after ART initiation. Repertoires were downsampled to 5000 TRB nucleotide sequences, and summary statistics were averaged over 100 downsampling iterations. The analysis kept only TRB sequences whose CDR3 regions were at least seven amino acids long. Diversity was assessed using a clonality score derived from Shannon entropy and using the Gini coefficient. In repertoire networks, the top 5000 CDR3 amino acid sequences were linked whenever an edit distance of one separated two sequences. For TRB CDR3 amino acid sequences, antigen specificity groups and MHC restriction were predicted with GLIPH2. To flag known CMV, EBV, HIV or tissue antigen associations, CDR3 amino acid sequences were matched against VDJdb and McPAS-TCR. Pre-ART, post-ART and control groups were compared with Wilcoxon signed-rank tests and Holm-Bonferroni correction. Here the immuneACCESS table is served through TCRdb, limited to in-frame sequences with V and J called. Missing clones are a known gap in these copies; in checked studies unresolved V genes cover under half, and the rest lacks a known reason. That table gives V, J and clone size, and the DNA gave D and trimming. The sample data list around 30,000 clones, and roughly 85% of these were observed just once. 13% of the sample belongs to the ten largest clones.

CDR1 and CDR2 are drawn from the germline V gene: MDHEN, SYDVKM. The CDR3 numbers 14 residues from cysteine through phenylalanine. The entry retains the CDR3 DNA only, 42 bases that are in frame from base 1. V is shortened by 2 bases, J by 4 bases, and the region joining them spans 9 bases. Of note for this clone: Its binding antigen is unknown. One base away there is no much larger clone; base qualities are not given.

To be included, a participant needed at least one PBMC sample from before ART initiation plus at least two post-ART samples. All participants with HIV were treated in the United States of America. Before DNA extraction, cryopreserved samples of about 0.9-11 million PBMC were thawed and washed. At the time of the earliest PBMC sample for each participant with HIV, ages ranged from roughly 23 to 60 years. PBMC samples were contributed by each participant from 1-4 timepoints before ART initiation and 2-8 timepoints after ART initiation, with a median of 7 samples. Serial HIV viral load, CD4+ T-cell count, ART history and demographic data were obtained for every participant. Genomic DNA was extracted from unsorted PBMC with a Qiagen kit on a QIAcube, processed in batches of 12 samples.

The chain was built from TRBV28 and TRBJ1-3; no D gene call is confident. This specimen was unsorted PBMCs, taken 1.1 years after starting antiretroviral therapy. This TCR was recovered from a man aged 18 to 30 with HIV. The CDR3 in this case is CASSLVGIGNTIYF. The nucleotides are TGTGCCAGCAGTTTAGTGGGGATAGGAAACACCATATATTTT.